This T cell receptor beta chain is drawn from a study of blood T cell repertoires in COVID-19. Looking at the study overall: The United States, Italy and Spain provided the acute and convalescent COVID-19 samples. PBMCs, B-cell-depleted T cells, or T cells were the source of the cDNA or gDNA that made up the material.

Germline lookup yields CDR1 LNHDA and CDR2 SQIVND (reference sequence). CDR3 length: 16 residues. J was trimmed by 5 bases and V by 4 bases; bases with no gene match: 11. Authors' analysis steps: How many nucleated cells were present was estimated from reference gene primer amplification. The data were produced by immunoSEQ multiplex PCR, yet TCRdb's version contains in-frame clones alone and is incomplete. V, J and clone size derive from that table, while D and trimming were established from the DNA sequence. The sample has 200,000 to 250,000 clones; about 90% are singletons. The chain joins TRBV19 to TRBJ2-1, with 7 nucleotides matching TRBD1. The sequence was collected from a woman aged 55-69 years with acute or convalescent COVID-19. What was sequenced was peripheral blood. For the CDR3, the DNA is TGTGCCAGTAGTACACCGGGACAGCGAAATCACAATGAGCAGTTCTTC. This codes for CASSTPGQRNHNEQFF.